Ten or more counts support the clone carrying this T cell receptor beta chain. Its antigen remains unidentified. These data originate in a study of post-analysis software for immune sequencing data. The study's findings and limits: Higher frequency in patients than in controls was seen for 5 or 6 TRBV segments, with TRBV5-6, TRBV5-1 and TRBV20-1 among them. Controls significantly exceeded multiple sclerosis patients in normalized Chao1 diversity.

TCR beta cDNA libraries included unique molecular identifiers. Researchers reported roughly 510,000 cDNA molecules coming from around 1 to 9.1 million T cells. TCRdb re-analysed the PCR reads in MiXCR, keeping a single row per CDR3 protein. The sample includes 250,000 to 300,000 distinct CDR3 sequences, approximately 34% of them seen just once. There are 18 residues in the CDR3. Germline CDR1 SEHNR, CDR2 FQNEAQ (reference sequence). V was pared by 5 bases and J by 6 bases, with 18 bases of the junction left unmatched. This receptor was obtained from a girl between 5 and 17 years old with multiple sclerosis. V usage is TRBV7-9 and J usage is TRBJ1-4; TRBD1 aligns across 7 bases. Sequenced material: blood. The CDR3 sequence is CASSPQRRQGPSDEKLFF. CDR3 nucleotide sequence: TGTGCCAGCAGCCCGCAAAGACGACAGGGACCGTCTGATGAAAAACTGTTTTTT. The whole variable domain, remainder taken from reference TRBV7-9 and TRBJ1-4, is DTGVSQNPRHKITKRGQNVTFRCDPISEHNRLYWYRQTLGQGPEFLTYFQNEAQLEKSRLLSDRFSAERPKGSFSTLEIQRTEQGDSAMYLCASSPQRRQGPSDEKLFFGSGTQLSVL.